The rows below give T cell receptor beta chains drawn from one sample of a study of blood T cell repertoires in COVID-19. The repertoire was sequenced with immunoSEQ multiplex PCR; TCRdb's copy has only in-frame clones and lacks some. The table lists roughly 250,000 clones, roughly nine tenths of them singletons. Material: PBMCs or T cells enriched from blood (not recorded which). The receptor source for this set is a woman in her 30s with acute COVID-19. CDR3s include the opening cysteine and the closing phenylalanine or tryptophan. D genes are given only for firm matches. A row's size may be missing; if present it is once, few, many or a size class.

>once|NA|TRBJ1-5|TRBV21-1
TGTGCCAGCAGCAACGAGGAAGGGGAATATAGCAATCAGCCCCAGCATTTT
CASSNEEGEYSNQPQHF
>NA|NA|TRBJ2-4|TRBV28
TGTGCCAGCAGTTTTCGACCCCCGTCGGGGAGCAAAAACATTCAGTACTTC
CASSFRPPSGSKNIQYF
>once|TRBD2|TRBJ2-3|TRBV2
TGTGCCAGCGAGCCGGGACTAGCGGGCACAGATACGCAGTATTTT
CASEPGLAGTDTQYF
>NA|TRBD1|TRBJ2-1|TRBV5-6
TGTGCCAGCAGCTTGCCGGGACAGGGCGGGGTTGGCAATGAGCAGTTCTTC
CASSLPGQGGVGNEQFF
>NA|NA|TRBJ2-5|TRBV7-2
TGTGCCAGCAGCTCCCGTTTAAAAGAGACCCAGTACTTC
CASSSRLKETQYF
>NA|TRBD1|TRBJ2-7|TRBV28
TGTGCCAGCAGTTTGGCCGGGACAGGGAGCTACGAGCAGTACTTC
CASSLAGTGSYEQYF
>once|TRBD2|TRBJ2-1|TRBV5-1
TGCGCCAGCAGCCCAGCGGGACTAGTCCAGTTGAGCTCCTACAATGAGCAGTTCTTC
CASSPAGLVQLSSYNEQFF
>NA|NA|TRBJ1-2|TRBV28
TGTGCCAGCAGCGACCCTACAGTTAACTATGGCTACACCTTC
CASSDPTVNYGYTF
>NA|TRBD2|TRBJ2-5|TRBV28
TGTGCCAGCAGTTTGATTGTCTCTGCGGGGGTGGAGACCCAGTACTTC
CASSLIVSAGVETQYF
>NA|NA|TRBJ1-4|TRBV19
TGTGCCAGTAGAGTCAGAACGGGAGCAACTAATGAAAAACTGTTTTTT
CASRVRTGATNEKLFF
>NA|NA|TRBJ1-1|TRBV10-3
TGTGCCATCAGTGAGGGGGCTATGAACACTGAAGCTTTCTTT
CAISEGAMNTEAFF
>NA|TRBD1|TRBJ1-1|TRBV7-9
TGTGCCAGCACCACGGACAGGGTTGGCACTGAAGCTTTCTTT
CASTTDRVGTEAFF
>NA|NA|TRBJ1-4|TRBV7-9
TGTGCCAGCAGCTTTGGGGGGACTAATGAAAAACTGTTTTTT
CASSFGGTNEKLFF
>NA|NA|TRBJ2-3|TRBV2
TGTGCCAGCAGACTGGCGGGATGGTCAGATACGCAGTATTTT
CASRLAGWSDTQYF
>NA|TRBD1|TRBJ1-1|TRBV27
TGTGCCAGCATCCCTTTAGGGCAGGGGGCTGTACCTGAAGCTTTCTTT
CASIPLGQGAVPEAFF
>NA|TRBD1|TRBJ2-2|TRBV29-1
TGCAGCGGCGGGACAGGGGCCACCGGGGAGCTGTTTTTT
CSGGTGATGELFF
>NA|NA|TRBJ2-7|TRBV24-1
TGTGCCTCAGAAAGGCAGGGAAGGTACGAGCAGTACTTC
CASERQGRYEQYF
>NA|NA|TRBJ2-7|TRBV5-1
TGCGCCAGCCAAGGGGCACCTGTAACCTCCTACGAGCAGTACTTC
CASQGAPVTSYEQYF
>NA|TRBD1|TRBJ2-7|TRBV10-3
TGTGCCATCAGTGCCCAGGGGGCTCGGGCCTACGAGCAGTACTTC
CAISAQGARAYEQYF
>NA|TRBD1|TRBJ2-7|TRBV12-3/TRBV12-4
TGTGCCAGCAGTCCGGGACAGGGCTACGAGCAGTACTTC
CASSPGQGYEQYF
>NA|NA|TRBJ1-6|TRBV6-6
TGTGCCAGCAGTTACAGGGGTTTAAATTCACCCCTCCACTTT
CASSYRGLNSPLHF
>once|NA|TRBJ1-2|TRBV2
TGTGCCAGCAGTGTTGGGGCGCCGTATGGCTACACCTTC
CASSVGAPYGYTF
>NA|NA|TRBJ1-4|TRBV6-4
TGTGCCAGCAGTCTTCCTCCGGGTCTCCTTAATGAAAAACTGTTTTTT
CASSLPPGLLNEKLFF
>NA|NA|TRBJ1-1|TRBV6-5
TGTGCCAGCACCCGCGACAGATCTAGTGAAGCTTTCTTT
CASTRDRSSEAFF
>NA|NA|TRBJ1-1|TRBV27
TGTGCCAGCAGTTTGGGGGCAGGGCTAACTGAAGCTTTCTTT
CASSLGAGLTEAFF
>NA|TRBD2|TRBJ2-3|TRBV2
TGTGCCAGCAGCGGAGTAGCGGGGGGGGCCGCAGATACGCAGTATTTT
CASSGVAGGAADTQYF
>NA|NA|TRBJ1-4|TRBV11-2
TGTGCCAGCAGCCCACCAACAGTCCGAGAAAAACTGTTTTTT
CASSPPTVREKLFF
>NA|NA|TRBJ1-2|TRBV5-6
TGTGCCAGCAGCTTGGCGGCGGGGGGCCACTATGGCTACACCTTC
CASSLAAGGHYGYTF
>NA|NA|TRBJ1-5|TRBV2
TGTGCCAGCAGTGAACAGGGCTTTACAGGTCAGCCCCAGCATTTT
CASSEQGFTGQPQHF
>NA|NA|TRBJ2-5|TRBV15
TGTGCCACCAGCAGAGTACCCGGGACAACGATCGAAGAGACCCAGTACTTC
CATSRVPGTTIEETQYF
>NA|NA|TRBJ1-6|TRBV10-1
TGCGCCAGCAGGAGCGGATTGAATTCACCCCTCCACTTT
CASRSGLNSPLHF
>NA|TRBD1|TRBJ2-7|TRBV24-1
TGTGCCACCAGTGAAAGTCCCGGGACAGAATCCAATTCCTACGAGCAGTACTTC
CATSESPGTESNSYEQYF
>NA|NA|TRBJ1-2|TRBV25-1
TGTGCCAGCAGTGGCTATGTCCGGGACAATAACTATGGCTACACCTTC
CASSGYVRDNNYGYTF
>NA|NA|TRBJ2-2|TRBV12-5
TGTGCTAGTGGTTTGCCCGTCCTTCCCCGGGCCGGGGAGCTGTTTTTT
CASGLPVLPRAGELFF
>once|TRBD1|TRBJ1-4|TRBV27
TGTGCCAGCAGTGGCCCTCCGGGACAGGGGGCAGCTAATGAAAAACTGTTTTTT
CASSGPPGQGAANEKLFF
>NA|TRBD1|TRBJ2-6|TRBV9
TGTGCCAGCAGCTCAGACCCTGGACAGGCTGGGGCCAACGTCCTGACTTTC
CASSSDPGQAGANVLTF
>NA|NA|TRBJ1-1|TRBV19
TGTGCCAGTAGTATGACATTGAACACTGAAGCTTTCTTT
CASSMTLNTEAFF
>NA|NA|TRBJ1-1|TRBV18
TGTGCCAGCTCACCAGTTGAGGGCGGGTTAGGTAACACTGAAGCTTTCTTT
CASSPVEGGLGNTEAFF
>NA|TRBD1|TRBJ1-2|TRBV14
TGTGCCAGCACCCCGATACAGGGGGATGGCTACACCTTC
CASTPIQGDGYTF
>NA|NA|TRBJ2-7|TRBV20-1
TGCAGTGCTAGTTCTCCTGGTTCTCAGGGGGGCTCCTACGAGCAGTACTTC
CSASSPGSQGGSYEQYF
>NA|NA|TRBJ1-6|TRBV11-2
TGTGCCACTACCTTTGGAGCTTATAATTCACCCCTCCACTTT
CATTFGAYNSPLHF
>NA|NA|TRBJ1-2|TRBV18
TGTGCCAGCTCACCATCCACAGCAATATATGGCTACACCTTC
CASSPSTAIYGYTF
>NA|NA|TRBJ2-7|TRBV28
TGTGCCAGCAGTTCCTTGCCCTCCTCCACTGGGCAGTACTTC
CASSSLPSSTGQYF
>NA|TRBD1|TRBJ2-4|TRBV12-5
TGTGCTAGTGGTCTGGACAGGGGCGACATTCAGTACTTC
CASGLDRGDIQYF
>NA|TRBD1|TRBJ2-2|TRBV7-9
TGTGCCACCGTAGGGACAGTAAACACCGGGGAGCTGTTTTTT
CATVGTVNTGELFF
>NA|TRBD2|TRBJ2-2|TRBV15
TGTGCCACCAGCTCCCGGCGACTAGCGGGGGATACGAACACCGGGGAGCTGTTTTTT
CATSSRRLAGDTNTGELFF
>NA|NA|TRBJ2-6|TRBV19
TGTGCCAGTACACTCTCTGGGGCCAACGTCCTGACTTTC
CASTLSGANVLTF
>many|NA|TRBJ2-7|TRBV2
TGTGCCAGCAGGGAAGGACAAATCTACGAGCAGTACTTC
CASREGQIYEQYF
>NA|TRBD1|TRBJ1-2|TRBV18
TGTGCCAGCTCACGTTCCGGGACAGAGAACTATGGCTACACCTTC
CASSRSGTENYGYTF
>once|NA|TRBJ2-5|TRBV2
TGTGCCAGCGAGGGGACTTACCTCCCGGAGACCCAGTACTTC
CASEGTYLPETQYF